The clone carrying this TCR beta chain came up once. Assay: immunoSEQ multiplex PCR; the TCRdb copy retains only in-frame clones and omits some. In the table there are about 110,000 clones, 70% to 85% of which are singletons. These data come from a study of control samples from healthy donors and cancer patients. The receptor was isolated from a man in his late teens or twenties in good health. The sample was blood.

The CDR3 sequence: CATKSDRDNYGYTF. CDR3 in DNA: TGTGCCACCAAATCTGACAGGGATAATTATGGCTACACCTTC. The rearrangement joins TRBV10-3 to TRBJ1-2; 7 positions agree with TRBD1. The CDR3 loop spans 14 amino acids. Germline-derived CDR1 and CDR2 are ENHRY and SYGVKD. After removal of 10 bases from V and 5 bases from J, the junction contained 13 bases not matched to a gene.